The source of this T cell receptor beta chain is a study of blood T cell repertoires in COVID-19 (dated by TCRdb to about 2020). Looking at the study overall: The collaborator samples originated in the United States, Italy and Spain and spanned the acute and convalescent phases of COVID-19. The prospective study material was composed of cDNA or gDNA derived from T cells, B-cell-depleted T cells, or PBMCs. The dataset comprised deeply sampled blood TCRbeta repertoires from subjects exposed to, actively infected with, or recovered from COVID-19. The repertoires were released in a freely available public database intended as a resource for research on the immune response to SARS-CoV-2. The samples were drawn from the first 160 participants of the ongoing ImmuneRACE study and from over 950 subjects provided by 6 global collaborators. A de-identified subject ID, COVID-19 status, age in years and sex were almost always included in the sample metadata. Where available, HLA class I and class II types were taken from metadata supplied by the sample provider and were not determined by assay-based typing. Study-wide conclusions, independent of this receptor: The quantity of clinical and demographic metadata differed by source and by participant and was supplied without curation.

Each collaborating institution followed its own protocols to collect whole blood in K2EDTA tubes. For TCRbeta analysis, collaborators shipped samples in one of three forms: frozen whole blood, isolated PBMCs, or DNA extracted from either of those sample types. As to this clone: This clone's antigen is unknown. Base qualities are not provided; no much larger clone lies one nucleotide away.

V is clipped by 6 bases and J by 5 bases, and the sequence between their germline boundaries is 13 bases long. The CDR3 measures 14 amino acids from cysteine to phenylalanine. Only the CDR3 DNA is retained, 42 bases long and in frame from the first base. The germline V gene encodes CDR1 SGHTA and CDR2 FQGTGA. The immunoSEQ Assay, a bias-controlled multiplex PCR, was used to amplify TCRbeta CDR3 regions from genomic DNA. As for the authors' bioinformatics: The number of nucleated cells in each sample was estimated by amplification of reference gene primers within the assay. Sequence reads were collapsed and filtered to measure the absolute abundance of every unique TCRbeta CDR3 rearrangement. For each sample, productive Simpson clonality was calculated as the square root of Simpson's diversity index across productive rearrangements. As stored in TCRdb, this immuneACCESS dataset retains in-frame rearrangements with V and J assigned. A fraction of the clones does not appear; measured against another copy, unresolved V genes explain less than half of the discrepancy, and the remainder lacks a known reason. V and J calls and clone size are copied from that table; D and trimming were computed from the DNA. This sample comprises a few hundred thousand clones, under 90% of them detected only once. The leading ten clones occupy 3.5% to 5% of the sample.

The sequence links TRBV7-3 to TRBJ2-2; the D gene remains uncertain. Sequencing was done on a sample of peripheral blood. The sequence was obtained from a man aged 55 to 70 with acute or convalescent COVID-19. The CDR3 region: CASRLDSRTGELFF. The nucleotides are TGTGCCAGCAGGCTTGACTCCCGTACCGGGGAGCTGTTTTTT.